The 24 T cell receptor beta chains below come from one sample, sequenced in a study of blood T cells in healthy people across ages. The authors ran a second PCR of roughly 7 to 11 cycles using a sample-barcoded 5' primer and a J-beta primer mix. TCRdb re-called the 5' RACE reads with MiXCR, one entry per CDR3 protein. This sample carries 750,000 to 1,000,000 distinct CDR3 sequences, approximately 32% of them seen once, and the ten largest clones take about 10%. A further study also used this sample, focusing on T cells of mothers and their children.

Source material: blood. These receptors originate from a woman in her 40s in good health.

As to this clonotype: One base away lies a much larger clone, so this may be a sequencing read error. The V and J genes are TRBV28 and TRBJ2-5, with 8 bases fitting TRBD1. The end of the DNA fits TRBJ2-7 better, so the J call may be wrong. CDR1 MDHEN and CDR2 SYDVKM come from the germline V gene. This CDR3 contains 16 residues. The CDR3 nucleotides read TGTGCCAGCAGCCCCGCAAGTACAGGGGGAAGGGACGAGCAGTACTTC. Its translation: CASSPASTGGRDEQYF.

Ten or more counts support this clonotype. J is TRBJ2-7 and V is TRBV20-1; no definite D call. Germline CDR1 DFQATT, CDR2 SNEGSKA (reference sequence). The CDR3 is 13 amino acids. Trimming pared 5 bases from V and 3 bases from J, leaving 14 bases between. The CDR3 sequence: CSASRSRIYEQYF. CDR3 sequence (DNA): TGCAGTGCTTCCCGGAGTAGAATCTACGAGCAGTACTTC.

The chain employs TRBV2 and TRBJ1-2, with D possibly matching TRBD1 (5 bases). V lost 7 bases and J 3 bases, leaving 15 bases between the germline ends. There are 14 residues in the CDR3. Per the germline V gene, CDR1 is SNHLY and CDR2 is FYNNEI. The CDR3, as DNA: TGTGCCAGCACTATTGGGACGGTAGACTATGGCTACACCTTC. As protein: CASTIGTVDYGYTF.

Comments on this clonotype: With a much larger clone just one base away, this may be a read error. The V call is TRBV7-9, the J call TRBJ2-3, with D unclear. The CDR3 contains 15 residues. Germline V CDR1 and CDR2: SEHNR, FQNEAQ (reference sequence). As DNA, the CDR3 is TGTGCCAGCAGCCCGAACAAGGATTTCACAGATACGCGGTATTTT. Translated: CASSPNKDFTDTRYF. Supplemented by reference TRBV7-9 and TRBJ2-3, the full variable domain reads DTGVSQNPRHKITKRGQNVTFRCDPISEHNRLYWYRQTLGQGPEFLTYFQNEAQLEKSRLLSDRFSAERPKGSFSTLEIQRTEQGDSAMYLCASSPNKDFTDTRYFGPGTRLTVL.

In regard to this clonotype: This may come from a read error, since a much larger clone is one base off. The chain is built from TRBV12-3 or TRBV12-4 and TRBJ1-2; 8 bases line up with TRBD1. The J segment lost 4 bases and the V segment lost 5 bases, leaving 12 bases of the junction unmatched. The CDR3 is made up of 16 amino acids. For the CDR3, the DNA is TGTGCCAGCAGTAACGGGACAGGCTTTGGGGGCTATGGCTACACCTTC. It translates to CASSNGTGFGGYGYTF.

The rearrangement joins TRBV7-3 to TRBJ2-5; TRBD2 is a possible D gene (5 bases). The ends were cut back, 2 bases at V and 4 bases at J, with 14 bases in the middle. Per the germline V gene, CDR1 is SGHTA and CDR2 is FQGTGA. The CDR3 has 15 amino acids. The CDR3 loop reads CASSLLAGPRETQYF. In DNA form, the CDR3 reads TGTGCCAGCAGCTTACTGGCGGGCCCGCGAGAGACCCAGTACTTC.

CDR3 sequence reads: CASSLDSSTPLVSLSEQYF. The DNA of the CDR3 is TGTGCCAGCAGTTTAGATTCTTCAACACCCCTCGTATCTCTTAGCGAGCAGTACTTC. The chain joins TRBV28 to TRBJ2-7; D call uncertain. Deletions cut 2 bases from V and 6 bases from J, with 29 bases between. This CDR3 comprises 19 residues. Germline loops: CDR1 MDHEN, CDR2 SYDVKM. Variable domain in full (rest from reference TRBV28 and TRBJ2-7): DVKVTQSSRYLVKRTGEKVFLECVQDMDHENMFWYRQDPGLGLRLIYFSYDVKMKEKGDIPEGYSVSREKKERFSLILESASTNQTSMYLCASSLDSSTPLVSLSEQYFGPGTRLTVT.

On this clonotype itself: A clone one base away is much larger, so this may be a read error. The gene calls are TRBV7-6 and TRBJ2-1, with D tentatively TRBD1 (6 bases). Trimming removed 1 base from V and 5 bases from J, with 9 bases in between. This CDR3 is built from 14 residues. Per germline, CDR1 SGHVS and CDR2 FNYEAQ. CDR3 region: CASSLGTVNNEQFF. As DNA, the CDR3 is TGTGCCAGCAGCTTAGGGACAGTGAACAATGAGCAGTTCTTC.

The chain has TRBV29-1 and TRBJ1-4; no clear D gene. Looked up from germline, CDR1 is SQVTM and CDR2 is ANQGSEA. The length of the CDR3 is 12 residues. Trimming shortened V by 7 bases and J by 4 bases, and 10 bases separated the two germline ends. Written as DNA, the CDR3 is TGCAGCGGTCGGGGAATTAATGAAAAACTGTTTTTT. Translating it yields CSGRGINEKLFF.

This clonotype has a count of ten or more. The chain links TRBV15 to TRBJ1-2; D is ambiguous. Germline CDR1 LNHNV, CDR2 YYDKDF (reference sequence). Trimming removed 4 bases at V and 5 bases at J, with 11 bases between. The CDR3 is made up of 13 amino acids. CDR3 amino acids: CATSTLGIYGYTF. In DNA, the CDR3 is TGTGCCACCAGCACCCTGGGGATTTATGGCTACACCTTC. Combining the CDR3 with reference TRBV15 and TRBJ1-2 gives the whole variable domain DAMVIQNPRYQVTQFGKPVTLSCSQTLNHNVMYWYQQKSSQAPKLLFHYYDKDFNNEADTPDNFQSRRPNTSFCFLDIRSPGLGDTAMYLCATSTLGIYGYTFGSGTRLTVV.

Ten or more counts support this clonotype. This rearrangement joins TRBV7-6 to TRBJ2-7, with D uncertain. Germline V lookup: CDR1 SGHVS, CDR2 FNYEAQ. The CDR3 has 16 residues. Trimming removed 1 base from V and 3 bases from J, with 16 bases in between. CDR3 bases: TGTGCCAGCAGCTTAGGAGTCGGGCTTGATTTCTACGAGCAGTACTTC. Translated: CASSLGVGLDFYEQYF. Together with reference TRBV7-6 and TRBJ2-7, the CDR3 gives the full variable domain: GAGVSQSPRYKVTKRGQDVALRCDPISGHVSLYWYRQALGQGPEFLTYFNYEAQQDKSGLPNDRFSAERPEGSISTLTIQRTEQRDSAMYRCASSLGVGLDFYEQYFGPGTRLTVT.

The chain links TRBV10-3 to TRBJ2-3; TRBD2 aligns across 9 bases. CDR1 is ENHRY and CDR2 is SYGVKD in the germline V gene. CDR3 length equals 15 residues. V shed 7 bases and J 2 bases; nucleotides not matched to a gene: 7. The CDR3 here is CAITAGGHPTDTQYF. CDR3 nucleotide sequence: TGTGCCATCACGGCGGGGGGGCATCCCACAGATACGCAGTATTTT.

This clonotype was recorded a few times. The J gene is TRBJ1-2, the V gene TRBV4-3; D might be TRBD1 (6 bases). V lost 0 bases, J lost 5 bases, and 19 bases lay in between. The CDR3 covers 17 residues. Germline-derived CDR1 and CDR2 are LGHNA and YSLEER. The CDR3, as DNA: TGCGCCAGCAGCCAAGACTCAGCACAGGGAATCGGGTATGGCTACACCTTC. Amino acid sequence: CASSQDSAQGIGYGYTF.

This CDR3 is CSATLGQDRHNEQFF. CDR3 DNA: TGCAGTGCTACCCTAGGACAGGACCGCCACAATGAGCAGTTCTTC. This chain connects TRBV20-1 to TRBJ2-1; 7 bases agree with TRBD1. Germline-derived CDR1 and CDR2 are DFQATT and SNEGSKA (reference sequence). The J segment lost 5 bases and the V segment lost 4 bases, leaving 11 bases of the junction unmatched. The CDR3 length is 15 residues.

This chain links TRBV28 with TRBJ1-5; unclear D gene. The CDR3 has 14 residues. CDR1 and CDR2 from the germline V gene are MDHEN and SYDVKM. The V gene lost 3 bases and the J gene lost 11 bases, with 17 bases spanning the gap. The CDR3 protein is CASSFKRPPAAQHF. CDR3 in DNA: TGTGCCAGCAGTTTCAAACGGCCTCCGGCTGCCCAGCATTTT.

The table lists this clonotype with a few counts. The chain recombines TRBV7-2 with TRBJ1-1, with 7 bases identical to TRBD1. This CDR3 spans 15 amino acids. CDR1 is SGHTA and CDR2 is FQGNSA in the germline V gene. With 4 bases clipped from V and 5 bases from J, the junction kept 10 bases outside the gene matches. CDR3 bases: TGTGCCAGCAGCTCCAACAGGGGAGGGGTGACTGAAGCTTTCTTT. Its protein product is CASSSNRGGVTEAFF.

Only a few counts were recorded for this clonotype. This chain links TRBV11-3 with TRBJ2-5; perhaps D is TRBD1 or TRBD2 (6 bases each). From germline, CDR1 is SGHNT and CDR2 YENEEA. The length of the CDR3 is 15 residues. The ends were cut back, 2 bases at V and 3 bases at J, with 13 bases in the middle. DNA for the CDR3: TGTGCCAGCAGCTTATACCCCGGGGGCAAAGAGACCCAGTACTTC. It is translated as CASSLYPGGKETQYF.

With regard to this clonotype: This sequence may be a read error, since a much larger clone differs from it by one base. CDR3 DNA sequence: TGTGCCAGCAGCTTAGTCGGCCAGGACACCTTCGAGCAGTACTTC. It codes for CASSLVGQDTFEQYF. The chain employs TRBV7-2 and TRBJ2-5; D is perhaps TRBD1 (5 bases). Gene TRBJ2-7 matches the end of the DNA better, so the J call may be wrong. CDR1 SGHTA and CDR2 FQGNSA come from the germline V gene. The CDR3 consists of 15 residues.

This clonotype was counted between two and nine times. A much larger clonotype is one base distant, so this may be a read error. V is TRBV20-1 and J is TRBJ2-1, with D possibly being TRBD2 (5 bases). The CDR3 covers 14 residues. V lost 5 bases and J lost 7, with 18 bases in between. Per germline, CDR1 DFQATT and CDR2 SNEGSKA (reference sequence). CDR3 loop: CSARIPGVCNEQFF. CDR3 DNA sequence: TGCAGTGCTCGCATCCCCGGGGTTTGTAATGAGCAGTTCTTC.

The CDR3 DNA reads as TGTGCCAGCAGTTTATACCGGACAGCTGAAGCTTTCTTT. This encodes CASSLYRTAEAFF. The J gene is TRBJ1-1, the V gene TRBV27; D may be TRBD1 (6 bases). Trimming took 1 base from V and 6 from J, leaving 9 bases between them. Germline values: CDR1 MNHEY, CDR2 SMNVEV (reference sequence). This CDR3 is 13 amino acids long.

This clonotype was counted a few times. The CDR3 DNA sequence: TGTGCCAGCAGCCCCTATCAATTCATGGGCTACACCTTC. It is translated as CASSPYQFMGYTF. V gene TRBV7-2 combines with J gene TRBJ1-2; D is unclear. Germline loops: CDR1 SGHTA, CDR2 FQGNSA. V lost 5 bases, J lost 8 bases, and 15 bases lay in between. There are 13 residues in the CDR3. The whole variable domain, filled in from reference TRBV7-2 and TRBJ1-2, reads GAGVSQSPSNKVTEKGKDVELRCDPISGHTALYWYRQSLGQGLEFLIYFQGNSAPDKSGLPSDRFSAERTGGSVSTLTIQRTQQEDSAVYLCASSPYQFMGYTFGSGTRLTVV.

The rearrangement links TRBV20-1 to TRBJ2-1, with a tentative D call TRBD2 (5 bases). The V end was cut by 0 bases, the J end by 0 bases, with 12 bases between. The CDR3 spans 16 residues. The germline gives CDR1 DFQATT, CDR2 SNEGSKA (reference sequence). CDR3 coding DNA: TGCAGTGCTAGAGACACTGGGCGGGCCTCCTACAATGAGCAGTTCTTC. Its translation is CSARDTGRASYNEQFF.

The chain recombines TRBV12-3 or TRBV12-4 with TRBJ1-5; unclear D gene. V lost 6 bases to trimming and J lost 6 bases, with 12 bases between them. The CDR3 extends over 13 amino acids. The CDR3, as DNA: TGTGCCAGCAGCGAGGACTTCGGTCAGCCCCAGCATTTT. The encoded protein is CASSEDFGQPQHF.

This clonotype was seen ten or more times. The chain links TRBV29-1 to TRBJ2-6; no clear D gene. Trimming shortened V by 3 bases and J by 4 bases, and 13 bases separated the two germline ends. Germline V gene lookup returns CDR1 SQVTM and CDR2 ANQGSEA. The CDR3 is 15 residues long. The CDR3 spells CSVDPGTSGANVLTF. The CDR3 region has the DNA TGCAGCGTTGATCCTGGCACATCCGGGGCCAACGTCCTGACTTTC. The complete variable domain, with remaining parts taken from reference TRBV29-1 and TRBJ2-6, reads SAVISQKPSRDICQRGTSLTIQCQVDSQVTMMFWYRQQPGQSLTLIATANQGSEATYESGFVIDKFPISRPNLTFSTLTVSNMSPEDSSIYLCSVDPGTSGANVLTFGAGSRLTVL.